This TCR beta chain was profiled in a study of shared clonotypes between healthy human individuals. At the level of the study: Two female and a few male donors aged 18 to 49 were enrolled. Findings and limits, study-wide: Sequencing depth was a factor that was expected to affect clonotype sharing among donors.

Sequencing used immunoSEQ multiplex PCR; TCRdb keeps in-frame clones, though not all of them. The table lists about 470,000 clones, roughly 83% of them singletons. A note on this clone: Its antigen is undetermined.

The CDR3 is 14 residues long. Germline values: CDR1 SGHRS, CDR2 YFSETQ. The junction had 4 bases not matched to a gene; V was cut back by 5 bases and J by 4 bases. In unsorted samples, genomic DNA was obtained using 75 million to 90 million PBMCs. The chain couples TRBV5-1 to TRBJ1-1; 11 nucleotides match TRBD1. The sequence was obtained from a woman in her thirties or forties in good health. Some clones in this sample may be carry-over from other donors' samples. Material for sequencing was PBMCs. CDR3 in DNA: TGCGCCAGCAGATGGGGGACAGGGGGCACTGAAGCTTTCTTT. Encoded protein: CASRWGTGGTEAFF.